This TCR beta chain was profiled in a study of cytomegalovirus exposure and HLA in healthy donors. The PCR ran on 60 Vbeta and 13 Jbeta primers. Original processing methods: Approximately 11 million of the approximately 80 million unique TCR beta chains counted in a later analysis were shared. Method: immunoSEQ multiplex PCR; TCRdb's copy keeps in-frame clones and lacks some. V, J and clone size derive from that table, while D and trimming were established from the DNA sequence. The sample contains fewer than 350,000 clones, around 90% of which appear only once. Whole-study findings and limits: It is likely that the observed cluster of highly shared sequence variants was a sequencing artifact. Available immune exposure information covered CMV serostatus only. Using the classifier, cytomegalovirus status was reportedly diagnosed with high specificity and sensitivity.

In the case of this clone: Its antigen remains unknown. Other DNA sequences of this sample code for an identical CDR3.

The CDR3 loop spans 13 amino acids. V lost 0 bases, J lost 1 base, and 4 bases lay in between. Looked up from germline, CDR1 is SGDLS and CDR2 is YYNGEE. The sample comprised PBMCs. This rearrangement joins TRBV9 to TRBJ1-1; D remains ambiguous. The origin of this receptor is a woman aged 18-29 years in good health and CMV-seronegative. CDR3 sequence reads: CASSVVKNTEAFF. CDR3 coding DNA: TGTGCCAGCAGCGTAGTAAAGAACACTGAAGCTTTCTTT.